The clone carrying this T cell receptor beta chain was counted a few times. What was amplified from RNA transcripts were TCR beta CDR3 regions. The primer set for the first-round RT-PCR of the TCR CDR3 was HTBI. TCRdb called the multiplex PCR reads again in MiXCR, with one record for every CDR3 protein. The data hold more than 550,000 distinct CDR3 sequences, with 45% observed a single time. These data originate in a study of T cells in Graves' hyperthyroidism and ophthalmopathy. The V and J ends lost 2 bases and 7 bases respectively, with 12 bases between them. Germline-derived CDR1 and CDR2 are SGHTA and FQGNSA. The CDR3 extends over 15 amino acids.

The sequencing sample was made of peripheral blood or thyroid tissue (not recorded which). The TCR was taken from an adult man with Graves' disease, either hyperthyroidism or ophthalmopathy (not recorded which). The chain couples TRBV7-2 to TRBJ1-6; maybe TRBD1 (5 bases). The CDR3 DNA reads as TGTGCCAGCAGCTTACTGTTGGGGACGAATTCACCCCTCCACTTT. The encoded protein is CASSLLLGTNSPLHF.